The 29 T cell receptor beta chains presented below share a single source sample, sequenced in a study of blood T cell repertoires in COVID-19. Produced via immunoSEQ multiplex PCR; TCRdb's table is partial and in-frame only. The sample holds some 120,000 clones, approximately 80% seen once. Material: peripheral blood. The receptors stem from a woman between 70 and 85 years old with acute or convalescent COVID-19.

The chain uses TRBV19 and TRBJ2-7; 7 nucleotides match TRBD2. With 6 bases clipped from V and 4 bases from J, the junction kept 6 bases outside the gene matches. Germline lookup yields CDR1 LNHDA and CDR2 SQIVND (reference sequence). This CDR3 spans 13 amino acids. CDR3 residues: CASSREGRYEQYF. The CDR3 DNA is TGTGCCAGTAGCAGGGAGGGCCGGTACGAGCAGTACTTC.

The V gene is TRBV5-1, the J gene TRBJ2-3, with D maybe TRBD1 (5 bases). The CDR3 contains 15 residues. CDR1 and CDR2 from the germline V gene are SGHRS and YFSETQ. The V end was cut by 1 base, the J end by 1 base, with 10 bases between. This CDR3 reads CASSLTGSGTDTQYF. In DNA form, the CDR3 reads TGCGCCAGCAGCTTGACAGGCTCGGGCACAGATACGCAGTATTTT.

The gene calls are TRBV3-1 (or the pseudogene TRBV3-2) and TRBJ2-3; 10 bases agree with TRBD2. Per germline, CDR1 LGHDT and CDR2 YNNKEL (reference sequence). J gave up 3 bases and V 4 bases, and 10 bases lay outside the gene matches. This CDR3 spans 17 amino acids. The CDR3: CASSPNGLAGETDTQYF. The CDR3 nucleotides read TGTGCCAGCAGCCCAAACGGCCTAGCGGGAGAGACAGATACGCAGTATTTT.

The genes are TRBV4-1 and TRBJ2-7; 10 bases line up with TRBD1. The V segment lost 4 bases and the J segment 4 bases; nucleotides outside the gene matches: 4. The CDR3 length is 14 residues. Germline V lookup: CDR1 MGHRA, CDR2 YSYEKL. The CDR3 sequence: CASSLRDRGYEQYF. CDR3 coding DNA: TGCGCCAGCAGCCTCCGGGACAGGGGATACGAGCAGTACTTC.

The gene calls are TRBV5-5 and TRBJ1-3; no definite D call. V shed 0 bases and J shed 0 bases, with 7 bases lying between them. This CDR3 has 15 residues. Germline V gene sequence: CDR1 SGHKS, CDR2 YYEKEE (reference sequence). CDR3 amino acids: CASSLDIFSGNTIYF. The DNA of the CDR3 is TGTGCCAGCAGCTTGGACATTTTCTCTGGAAACACCATATATTTT.

The gene calls are TRBV3-1 (or the pseudogene TRBV3-2) and TRBJ2-7, with 11 bases that match TRBD2. With 4 bases clipped from V and 3 bases from J, the junction kept 5 bases outside the gene matches. The length of the CDR3 is 15 residues. From germline, CDR1 is LGHDT and CDR2 YNNKEL (reference sequence). Written as DNA, the CDR3 is TGTGCCAGCAGCCTGGGACTAGCGGAGATCTACGAGCAGTACTTC. This encodes CASSLGLAEIYEQYF.

The CDR3, as DNA: TGCGCCAGCCGCCGGGACACCTATTCCAATCAGCCCCAGCATTTT. Amino acid sequence: CASRRDTYSNQPQHF. This chain uses TRBV5-1 with TRBJ1-5; D might be TRBD1 (6 bases). Germline loops: CDR1 SGHRS, CDR2 YFSETQ. This CDR3 comprises 15 residues. The V gene lost 7 bases and the J gene lost 3 bases, with 17 bases spanning the gap.

This rearrangement joins TRBV19 to TRBJ2-1; 16 bases are shared with TRBD2. Germline V gene data show CDR1 as LNHDA and CDR2 as SQIVND (reference sequence). V dropped 3 bases and J dropped 4; count of bases not matched to a gene: 3. The CDR3 loop spans 17 amino acids. CDR3 region: CASSMGTSGRGYNEQFF. CDR3 nucleotide sequence: TGTGCCAGTAGTATGGGGACTAGCGGGAGGGGATACAATGAGCAGTTCTTC. Combining the CDR3 with reference TRBV19 and TRBJ2-1 gives the whole variable domain DGGITQSPKYLFRKEGQNVTLSCEQNLNHDAMYWYRQDPGQGLRLIYYSQIVNDFQKGDIAEGYSVSREKKESFPLTVTSAQKNPTAFYLCASSMGTSGRGYNEQFFGPGTRLTVL.

The CDR3: CASTLPLGGNYGYTF. CDR3 DNA: TGTGCCAGCACCCTCCCCTTGGGGGGAAACTATGGCTACACCTTC. V usage is TRBV5-4 and J usage is TRBJ1-2; a weak D match, TRBD1 (5 bases). Trimming left V 6 bases short and J 2 bases short, with 17 bases between. The CDR3 totals 15 residues. Germline CDR1 reads SGHNT; CDR2 reads YYREEE (reference sequence).

The genes are TRBV20-1 and TRBJ2-7; 8 positions agree with TRBD2. This CDR3 spans 13 amino acids. In germline, CDR1 is DFQATT, CDR2 SNEGSKA (reference sequence). After removal of 6 bases from V and 2 bases from J, the junction contained 6 bases not matched to a gene. For the CDR3, the DNA is TGCAGTGCCAGTCCGGGGGGGACCTACGAGCAGTACTTC. Protein: CSASPGGTYEQYF.

V and J are TRBV6-1 and TRBJ1-6; the match to TRBD1 covers 8 bases. Germline V gene lookup returns CDR1 MNHNS and CDR2 SASEGT. The CDR3 contains 15 residues. V shed 1 base, J shed 7 bases, and the junction held 3 bases outside the gene matches. The CDR3 protein is CASSEDRTGNSPLHF. For the CDR3, the DNA is TGTGCCAGCAGTGAAGATCGGACAGGGAATTCACCCCTCCACTTT.

The chain has TRBV19 and TRBJ2-1, with D tentatively TRBD2 (7 bases). The CDR3 has 15 amino acids. The germline V gene has CDR1 LNHDA and CDR2 SQIVND (reference sequence). V was cut by 1 base and J by 5 bases, with 12 bases left in between. The DNA for the CDR3 is TGTGCCAGTAGTATAGCGGGGGGCAGACACAATGAGCAGTTCTTC. It codes for CASSIAGGRHNEQFF.

This clone was counted only a few times. V and J are TRBV2 and TRBJ2-6; D remains unclear. This CDR3 is built from 17 residues. The V end was cut by 4 bases, the J end by 1 base, with 14 bases between. Germline V gives CDR1 SNHLY, CDR2 FYNNEI. Here the CDR3 reads CASSGRKDSSGANVLTF. CDR3 sequence (DNA): TGTGCCAGCAGTGGAAGAAAAGATAGTTCTGGGGCCAACGTCCTGACTTTC.

The chain is built from TRBV7-6 and TRBJ2-7; 12 positions agree with TRBD2. CDR3 length: 18 residues. Trimming took 0 bases from V and 0 from J; bases not matched to a gene: 6. Germline values: CDR1 SGHVS, CDR2 FNYEAQ. The CDR3 bases are TGTGCCAGCAGCTTAGCCGATTCGACTAGCGGGAGCTCCTACGAGCAGTACTTC. The encoded protein is CASSLADSTSGSSYEQYF.

The chain has TRBV5-4 and TRBJ1-2; a possible D gene is TRBD1 (6 bases). The CDR3 covers 15 residues. Trimming cost V 8 bases and J 6 bases, with 23 bases left between them. The germline V gene has CDR1 SGHNT and CDR2 YYREEE (reference sequence). CDR3 DNA sequence: TGTGCCAGTGGGGAGGGGGGGAGATTTGAAGATGGCTACACCTTC. Protein product: CASGEGGRFEDGYTF.

The rearrangement joins TRBV4-1 to TRBJ2-7, with 7 nucleotides matching TRBD2. The trim removed 0 bases at V and 6 bases at J, leaving 8 bases unmatched. The CDR3 sequence is 15 residues long. Germline lookup yields CDR1 MGHRA and CDR2 YSYEKL. In nucleotides, the CDR3 is TGCGCCAGCAGCCAAGAAGCGGGATGGGTATCCGAGCAGTACTTC. Residues: CASSQEAGWVSEQYF.

J is TRBJ2-1 and V is TRBV6-1; 13 bases agree with TRBD2. The CDR3 contains 18 residues. Trimming cost V 3 bases and J 2 bases; bases outside gene matches: 7. The V gene's germline CDR1 is MNHNS and CDR2 SASEGT. The CDR3 loop reads CASSDVLAGGAPYNEQFF. CDR3 coding DNA: TGTGCCAGCAGTGATGTACTAGCGGGAGGGGCCCCCTACAATGAGCAGTTCTTC.

The chain links TRBV28 to TRBJ2-5; D is possibly TRBD2 (6 bases). The CDR3 sequence is 14 residues long. The germline CDR1 and CDR2 sequences are MDHEN and SYDVKM. The V end lost 6 bases, the J end lost 6 bases, and 17 bases lay between the germline ends. The CDR3, as DNA: TGTGCCAGCAGCTCACATGAGGGCGGGAAGACCCAGTACTTC. Protein: CASSSHEGGKTQYF.

CDR3 DNA sequence: TGTGCCAGCAGTGCGTGGGGAGGAGAGACCCAGTACTTC. Protein product: CASSAWGGETQYF. The chain recombines TRBV6-4 with TRBJ2-5; a possible D gene is TRBD2 (6 bases). V was cut by 4 bases and J by 4 bases, with 10 bases left in between. The CDR3 has 13 residues. Germline V lookup: CDR1 MRHNA, CDR2 SNTAGT.

The chain links TRBV13 to TRBJ2-7; TRBD2 is a possible D gene (5 bases). Trimming pared 0 bases from V and 5 bases from J, leaving 8 bases between. The CDR3 spans 13 residues. Looked up from germline, CDR1 is PRHDT and CDR2 is FYEKMQ (reference sequence). For the CDR3, the DNA is TGTGCCAGCAGCTTAGGCCGGGGAAACGAGCAGTACTTC. This translates into CASSLGRGNEQYF. The full variable domain, with the rest looked up from reference TRBV13 and TRBJ2-7, is AAGVIQSPRHLIKEKRETATLKCYPIPRHDTVYWYQQGPGQDPQFLISFYEKMQSDKGSIPDRFSAQQFSDYHSELNMSSLELGDSALYFCASSLGRGNEQYFGPGTRLTVT.

CDR3 sequence (DNA): TGTGCCAGCAGCCAAGATCCCAGAGCGGACTATGGCTACACCTTC. Its protein is CASSQDPRADYGYTF. The chain links TRBV3-1 (or the pseudogene TRBV3-2) to TRBJ1-2, with D hard to call. Trimming left V 0 bases short and J 3 bases short, with 11 bases between. Germline CDR1 is LGHDT and CDR2 is YNNKEL (reference sequence). This CDR3 comprises 15 residues.

CDR3 protein: CASSGPSGTSGGREQFF. The CDR3 DNA is TGTGCCAGTAGTGGTCCATCCGGGACTAGCGGCGGCCGGGAGCAGTTCTTC. The rearrangement uses TRBV19 and TRBJ2-1; 11 bases line up with TRBD2. The CDR3 spans 17 residues. CDR1 and CDR2 (germline): LNHDA, SQIVND (reference sequence). V dropped 5 bases and J dropped 10; count of bases not matched to a gene: 16.

This rearrangement joins TRBV7-6 to TRBJ2-3; 7 bases are a match to TRBD1. The junction had 6 bases not matched to a gene; V was cut back by 5 bases and J by 4 bases. Germline values: CDR1 SGHVS, CDR2 FNYEAQ. The CDR3 spans 14 residues. CDR3 protein: CASSQTGLADTQYF. CDR3 DNA sequence: TGTGCCAGCAGCCAGACAGGGTTGGCAGATACGCAGTATTTT.

Points on this clone: Other DNA sequences in the same sample also yield this CDR3. The rearrangement uses TRBV7-8 and TRBJ1-5; TRBD1 matches at 9 bases. The germline gives CDR1 SGHVS, CDR2 FQNEAQ. J was trimmed by 5 bases and V by 6 bases; bases with no gene match: 5. This CDR3 is 14 amino acids long. The chain's CDR3 is CASRLRDRDQPQHF. The CDR3, as DNA: TGTGCCAGCAGACTCCGGGACAGGGATCAGCCCCAGCATTTT.

The CDR3 nucleotides read TGTGCCAGCAGCGGCCTTAATTCAGGTACTGAAGCTTTCTTT. Translated: CASSGLNSGTEAFF. The chain links TRBV5-5 to TRBJ1-1, with D hard to call. Trimming took 4 bases from V and 5 from J, leaving 15 bases between them. This CDR3 has 14 residues. Germline V gene data show CDR1 as SGHKS and CDR2 as YYEKEE (reference sequence).

The CDR3: CASSWDRGSDNEQFF. CDR3 coding DNA: TGTGCCAGCAGCTGGGACAGGGGTTCGGACAATGAGCAGTTCTTC. The V and J genes are TRBV7-9 and TRBJ2-1, with 10 positions matching TRBD1. From germline, CDR1 is SEHNR and CDR2 FQNEAQ (reference sequence). V dropped 4 bases and J dropped 5; count of bases not matched to a gene: 5. The CDR3 runs 15 residues.

This clone was observed a few times. The rearrangement links TRBV3-1 (or the pseudogene TRBV3-2) to TRBJ1-2; D is unresolved. The CDR3 runs 14 residues. Germline CDR1 is LGHDT and CDR2 is YNNKEL (reference sequence). The germline V and J ends were trimmed by 6 bases and 8 bases, with 19 bases remaining between them. CDR3 amino acids: CASSPAEGIRGYTF. CDR3 bases: TGTGCCAGCAGTCCTGCGGAGGGAATACGGGGCTACACCTTC.

The chain has TRBV6-6 and TRBJ1-1; TRBD1 agrees at 7 bases. V gave up 4 bases and J gave up 5 bases; unmatched junction bases: 10. The CDR3 is made up of 15 amino acids. Germline CDR1 reads MNHNY; CDR2 reads SVGAGI (reference sequence). For the CDR3, the DNA is TGTGCCAGCAGTTTGAACGGACAGGTCGTGACTGAAGCTTTCTTT. Protein product: CASSLNGQVVTEAFF.

The gene calls are TRBV28 and TRBJ1-1; 8 bases line up with TRBD1. Germline-derived CDR1 and CDR2 are MDHEN and SYDVKM. Trimming removed 4 bases from V and 4 bases from J; junction bases left unmatched: 2. CDR3 length: 13 residues. CDR3 protein: CASSSGGFTEAFF. The CDR3 nucleotides read TGTGCCAGCAGTTCAGGGGGCTTCACTGAAGCTTTCTTT.